This TCR beta chain comes out of a study of cytomegalovirus exposure and HLA in healthy donors. At the level of the study: From donors who were HLA-typed, an early data release held about 85 million unique TCRs. Genotyping showed about 80% of over 350 donors falling in the Caucasian-associated ancestry cluster.

This clone has just a few counts. Antigen specificity is unknown. Regarding the study as a whole: In all likelihood, a cluster of highly shared sequence variants was a sequencing artifact. In an earlier analysis, most TCR beta V segments were productive about 87% or about 30% of the time.

The PCR used 60 Vbeta and 13 Jbeta primers. Produced via immunoSEQ multiplex PCR; TCRdb's table is partial and in-frame only. This sample yields about 140,000 clones, of which around 10% are seen a single time; around 7% belongs to the top ten. The sequence was collected from a middle-aged woman in good health and CMV-seropositive. Sequencing used PBMCs.

CDR3 nucleotides: TGTGCCAGCAGCCCCGGGACAGGGGAAAAACTGTTTTTT. Residues: CASSPGTGEKLFF. V and J are TRBV7-2 and TRBJ1-4; 9 nucleotides line up with TRBD1. CDR3 length: 13 residues. Germline CDR1 reads SGHTA; CDR2 reads FQGNSA. The V and J ends lost 5 bases and 8 bases, in that order; junction bases with no gene match: 3. Together with reference TRBV7-2 and TRBJ1-4, the CDR3 gives the full variable domain: GAGVSQSPSNKVTEKGKDVELRCDPISGHTALYWYRQSLGQGLEFLIYFQGNSAPDKSGLPSDRFSAERTGGSVSTLTIQRTQQEDSAVYLCASSPGTGEKLFFGSGTQLSVL.